This entry lists 3 T cell receptor beta chains sequenced from one sample in a study of blood T cell repertoires in COVID-19. The data were produced by immunoSEQ multiplex PCR, yet TCRdb's version contains in-frame clones alone and is incomplete. The sample comprises just over 150,000 clones, 70% to 90% of which are singletons, and 6.6% rests with the top ten. The material sequenced was PBMCs or T cells enriched from blood (not recorded which). Receptor source: a woman aged 45-60 years who had recovered from COVID-19.

This chain connects TRBV7-9 to TRBJ2-3; 11 bases align to TRBD1. Trimming at V came to 3 bases and at J to 4 bases, leaving 6 bases not matched to a gene. The length of the CDR3 is 16 residues. CDR1 and CDR2 (germline): SEHNR, FQNEAQ (reference sequence). The CDR3 is CASSFWTGGVSDTQYF. The CDR3 bases are TGTGCCAGCAGCTTCTGGACAGGGGGCGTCTCAGATACGCAGTATTTT.

The chain uses TRBV5-8 and TRBJ1-1; D uncertain. CDR3 length: 14 residues. The V end was cut by 4 bases, the J end by 5 bases, with 15 bases between. In germline, CDR1 is SGHTS, CDR2 YDEGEE. The CDR3 DNA sequence: TGTGCCAGCAGCCCTTGGACGGGAGGGACTGAAGCTTTCTTT. Protein product: CASSPWTGGTEAFF.

The genes are TRBV12-3 or TRBV12-4 and TRBJ2-2; no firm D call. V shed 7 bases and J shed 7 bases, with 13 bases lying between them. This CDR3 is built from 13 residues. DNA of the CDR3: TGTGCCAGCACCACCGGGTGGTTCGGGGAGCTGTTTTTT. This sequence encodes CASTTGWFGELFF.